The present TCR beta chain was sequenced within a study of blood T cells in healthy people across ages. Alongside a J-beta primer mix, a sample-barcoded 5' primer served in a second PCR lasting about 6 to 12 cycles. TCRdb re-called the 5' RACE reads with MiXCR, one entry per CDR3 protein. The repertoire holds over 600,000 distinct CDR3 sequences, with around 50% as singletons. Study-level points and caveats: In the absence of known donor CMV status, changes in expanded clonotypes were possibly confounded. The lack of PBMC sorting stopped any conclusive naive versus antigen-experienced comparison.

This clonotype was detected only a few times. Its antigen remains unknown. The sequencing sample was made of blood. This sequence originates from a man aged 80 or over in good health.

The CDR3 DNA sequence: TGTGCCAGCACCGAGGACAGGGGGTCCTACGAGCAGTACTTC. This sequence encodes CASTEDRGSYEQYF. This rearrangement joins TRBV6-2 or TRBV6-3 to TRBJ2-7, with 10 positions matching TRBD1. With 7 bases clipped from V and 1 base from J, the junction kept 4 bases outside the gene matches. Germline CDR1 MNHEY, CDR2 SVGEGT. The CDR3 covers 14 residues.